The present T cell receptor beta chain was sequenced within a study of Graves' ophthalmopathy and Graves' hyperthyroidism. Study at large: In this cohort's terms, stable hyperthyroidism meant no ophthalmopathy by 18 months of follow-up.

Scientists amplified the TCR beta CDR3 regions from RNA transcripts. HTBI primers were employed in first-round RT-PCR, then a second-round multiplex PCR followed. TCRdb analysed the multiplex PCR reads with MiXCR anew, one entry per CDR3 protein. The sample has about 1.2 million distinct CDR3 sequences; less than 45% are singletons. Germline V CDR1 and CDR2: MNHEY, SVGEGT. The V segment lost 8 bases and the J segment 3 bases; nucleotides outside the gene matches: 16. The CDR3 runs 17 residues. This sequence originates from an adult man with Graves' hyperthyroidism. The V gene is TRBV6-2 or TRBV6-3, the J gene TRBJ2-5, with 9 bases fitting TRBD1. The source material was peripheral blood or thyroid tissue (not recorded which). The CDR3 loop reads CASETTGGASGKETQYF. The CDR3 region has the DNA TGTGCCAGCGAAACTACAGGGGGCGCGTCGGGAAAAGAGACCCAGTACTTC.